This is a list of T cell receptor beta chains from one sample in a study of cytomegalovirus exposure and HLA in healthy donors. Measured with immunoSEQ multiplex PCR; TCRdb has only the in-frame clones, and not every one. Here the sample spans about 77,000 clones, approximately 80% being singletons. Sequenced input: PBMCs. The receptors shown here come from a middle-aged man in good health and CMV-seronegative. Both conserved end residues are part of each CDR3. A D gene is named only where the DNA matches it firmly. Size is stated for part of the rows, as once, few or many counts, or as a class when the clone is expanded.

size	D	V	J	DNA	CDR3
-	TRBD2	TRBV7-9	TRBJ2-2	TGTGCCAGCAGCTGGGCTAGCGGGGCGAACACCGGGGAGCTGTTTTTT	CASSWASGANTGELFF
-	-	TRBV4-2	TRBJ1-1	TGTGCCAGCAGCCAGAGAAGTGAGGGGAACACTGAAGCTTTCTTT	CASSQRSEGNTEAFF
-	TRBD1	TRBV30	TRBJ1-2	TGTGCCTGGAGAAGGGCAGGGAACAGGGGTGGCTACACCTTC	CAWRRAGNRGGYTF
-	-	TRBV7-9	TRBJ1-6	TGTTCCAGCAGCTTAATGTCGACATATAATTCACCCCTCCACTTT	CSSSLMSTYNSPLHF
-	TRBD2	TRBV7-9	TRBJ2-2	TGTGCCAGCAGCGGACCCTCGGGAGGAACCGGGGAGCTGTTTTTT	CASSGPSGGTGELFF
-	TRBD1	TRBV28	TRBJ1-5	TGTGCCAGCTGCCGGGACAGGGTCAATCAGCCCCAGCATTTT	CASCRDRVNQPQHF
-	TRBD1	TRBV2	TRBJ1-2	TGTGCCAGCAGGGGGACAGGGGGAAACTATGGCTACACCTTC	CASRGTGGNYGYTF
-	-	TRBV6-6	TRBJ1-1	TGTGCCAGCAGTTACTCGGGCAGGGGAGCAGGTGAAGCTTTCTTT	CASSYSGRGAGEAFF
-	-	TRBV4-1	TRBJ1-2	TGCGCCAGCAGCCGAGAAACAGGTCTAGCTAACTATGGCTACACCTTC	CASSRETGLANYGYTF
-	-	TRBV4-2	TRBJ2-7	TGTGCCAGCAGCCAAGATTTTGGTTGGACAACGAGCTCCTACGAGCAGTACTTC	CASSQDFGWTTSSYEQYF
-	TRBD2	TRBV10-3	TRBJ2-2	TGTGCCATCAGTGCACTAGCGGGGGGGACCACCGGGGAGCTGTTTTTT	CAISALAGGTTGELFF
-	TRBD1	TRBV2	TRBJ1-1	TGTGCCAGCAGCGCCCGTGGGACAGGGAATACTGAAGCTTTCTTT	CASSARGTGNTEAFF
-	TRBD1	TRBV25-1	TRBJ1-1	TGTGCCAGCAGGGCCCGGGACAGAAAAGAAGCTTTCTTT	CASRARDRKEAFF
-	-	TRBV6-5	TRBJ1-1	TGTGCCAGCAGTTATGGCCTCCCGGGTAGAACTGAAGCTTTCTTT	CASSYGLPGRTEAFF
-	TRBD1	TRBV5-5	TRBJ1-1	TGTGCCAGCAGCTTGGTGGAGGGGGCGATAACTTTCTTT	CASSLVEGAITFF
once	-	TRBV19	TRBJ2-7	TGTGCCAGTAGTATAGTGCAGGTACCCTCCTACGAGCAGTACTTC	CASSIVQVPSYEQYF
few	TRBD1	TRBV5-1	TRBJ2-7	TGCGCCAGCAGCGGAACAGGGGGCTCCTACGAGCAGTACTTC	CASSGTGGSYEQYF
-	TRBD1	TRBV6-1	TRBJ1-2	TGTGCCGCCCATGACAGGGGCGGCTACACCTTC	CAAHDRGGYTF
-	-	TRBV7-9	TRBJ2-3	TGTGCCAGCACCTTCGACAGCCGGACACGAGATACGCAGTATTTT	CASTFDSRTRDTQYF
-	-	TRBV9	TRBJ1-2	TGTGCCAGCAGCGTAGGCCAGGTCGGAGGGTATGGCTACACCTTC	CASSVGQVGGYGYTF
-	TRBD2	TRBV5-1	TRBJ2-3	TGCGCCAGCAGCTTGGCCGCGGGGGGGTTCTCAGATACGCAGTATTTT	CASSLAAGGFSDTQYF
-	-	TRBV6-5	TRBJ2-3	TGTGCCAGCAATAGACAAGGCACAGATACGCAGTATTTT	CASNRQGTDTQYF
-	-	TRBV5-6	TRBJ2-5	TGTCTGACAGGAGCGCAAGAGACCCAGTACTTC	CLTGAQETQYF
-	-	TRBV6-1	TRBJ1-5	TGTGCCAGCAGTGAAGAGCGAGATCAGCCCCAGCATTTT	CASSEERDQPQHF
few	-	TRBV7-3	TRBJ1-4	TGTGCCAGCAGCTTAATCGGTGCAACTAATGAAAAACTGTTTTTT	CASSLIGATNEKLFF
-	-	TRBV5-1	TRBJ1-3	TGCGCCAGCAGCCCCCACACGGGTGGTGGAAACACCATATATTTT	CASSPHTGGGNTIYF
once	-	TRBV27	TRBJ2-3	TGTGCCAGCAGTTTATCAGGGGGTAAAGATACGCAGTATTTT	CASSLSGGKDTQYF
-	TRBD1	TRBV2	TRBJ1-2	TGTGCCAGCAGTGTGACAGGGGGAGGCTACACCTTC	CASSVTGGGYTF
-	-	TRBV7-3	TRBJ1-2	TGTGCCAGCAGCTTAAACCTAGGCGGGGGCTACACCTTC	CASSLNLGGGYTF
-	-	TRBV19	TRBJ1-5	TGTGCCAGTTCACCTCAGGGTGGCAATCAGCCCCAGCATTTT	CASSPQGGNQPQHF
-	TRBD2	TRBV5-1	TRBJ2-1	TGCGCCAGCAGCTTGCAACCTAGCGGGGGGGCGATAGGCAATGAGCAGTTCTTC	CASSLQPSGGAIGNEQFF
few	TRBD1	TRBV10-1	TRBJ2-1	TGCGCCAGCAGCTATGACCGGGACAGGGGGCTCAATGAGCAGTTCTTC	CASSYDRDRGLNEQFF
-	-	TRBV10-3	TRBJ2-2	TGTGCCATCAGTGATACCAGGGCCACCGGGGAGCTGTTTTTT	CAISDTRATGELFF
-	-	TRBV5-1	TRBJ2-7	TGCGCCAGCAGCTTCGGGACACCAGACGAGCAGTACTTC	CASSFGTPDEQYF
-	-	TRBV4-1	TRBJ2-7	TGCGCCAGCAGCCAAGGGGTACAGGCCTACGAGCAGTACTTC	CASSQGVQAYEQYF
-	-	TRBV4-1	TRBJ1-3	TGCGCCAGCAGCATGCGACAGACTGAGGCTGGAAACACCATATATTTT	CASSMRQTEAGNTIYF
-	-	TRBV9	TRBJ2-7	TGTGCCAGCAGCGACCGGGACATCACCTACGAGCAGTACTTC	CASSDRDITYEQYF
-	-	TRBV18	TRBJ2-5	TGTGCCAGCTCACCACCCGGTATGAGCGGGGAGACCCAGTACTTC	CASSPPGMSGETQYF
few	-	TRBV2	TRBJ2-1	TGTGCCAGCAGTGAAGCGCTTTTGAGGAATGAGCAGTTCTTC	CASSEALLRNEQFF